The sequence of this TCR beta chain was determined in a study of radiation and T cells in renal cell carcinoma. Findings and caveats of the study: Baseline intratumoral clonotype presence is unknown without pretreatment biopsies. Top tumor clonotypes rose in blood 2 weeks post-radiation, then contracted.

Concerning this clone: Its antigen is unidentified.

Unmatched junction bases numbered 10, after V lost 1 base and J lost 7 bases. This CDR3 contains 16 residues. CDR1 is KGHSH and CDR2 is LQKENI in the germline V gene. Profiling relied on immunoSEQ multiplex PCR, and the TCRdb table lists in-frame clones only, not all of them. The table has around 99,000 clones, 84% seen once. The time point: blood 4 weeks post-SBRT, at nephrectomy. Sample treatment: 15 Gy SBRT to primary tumor, nephrectomy 4 weeks later. The tumor was a clear cell renal cell carcinoma. Source: blood, taken from a patient whose treatment included radiotherapy and nephrectomy. This TCR was recovered from a man aged 55 to 70 with renal cell carcinoma. This chain uses TRBV18 with TRBJ2-1; TRBD2 matches 7 bases. The CDR3 bases are TGTGCCAGCTCACCACGGCGAGCGGGGAGCTTTAATGAGCAGTTCTTC. It yields the protein CASSPRRAGSFNEQFF.